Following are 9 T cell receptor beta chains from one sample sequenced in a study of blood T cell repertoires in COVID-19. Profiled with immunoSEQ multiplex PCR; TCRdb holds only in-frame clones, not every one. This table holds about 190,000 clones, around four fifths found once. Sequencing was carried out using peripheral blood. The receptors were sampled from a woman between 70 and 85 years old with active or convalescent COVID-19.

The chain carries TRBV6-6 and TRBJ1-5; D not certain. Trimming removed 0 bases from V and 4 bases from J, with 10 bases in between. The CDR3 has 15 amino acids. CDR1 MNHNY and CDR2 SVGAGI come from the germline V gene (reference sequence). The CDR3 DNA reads TGTGCCAGCAGTTACTCTAGCATTTCTAATCAGCCCCAGCATTTT. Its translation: CASSYSSISNQPQHF.

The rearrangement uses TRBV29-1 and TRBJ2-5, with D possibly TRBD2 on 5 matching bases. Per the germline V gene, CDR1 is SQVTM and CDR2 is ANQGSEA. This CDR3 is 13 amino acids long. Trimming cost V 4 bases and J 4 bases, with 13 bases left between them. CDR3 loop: CSVGGGFGETQYF. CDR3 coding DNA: TGCAGCGTTGGAGGCGGGTTTGGAGAGACCCAGTACTTC.

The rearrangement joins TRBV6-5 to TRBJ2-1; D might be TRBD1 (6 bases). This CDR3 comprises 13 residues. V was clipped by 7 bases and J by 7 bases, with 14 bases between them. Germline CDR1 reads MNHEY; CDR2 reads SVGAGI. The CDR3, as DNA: TGTGCCAGCACCGCACAGGGTCGAAATGAGCAGTTCTTC. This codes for CASTAQGRNEQFF.

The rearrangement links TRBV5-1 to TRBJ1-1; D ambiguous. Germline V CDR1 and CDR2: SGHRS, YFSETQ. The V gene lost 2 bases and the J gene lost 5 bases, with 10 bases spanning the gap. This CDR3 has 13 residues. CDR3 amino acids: CASSFGEITEAFF. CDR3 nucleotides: TGCGCCAGCAGCTTCGGGGAGATTACTGAAGCTTTCTTT.

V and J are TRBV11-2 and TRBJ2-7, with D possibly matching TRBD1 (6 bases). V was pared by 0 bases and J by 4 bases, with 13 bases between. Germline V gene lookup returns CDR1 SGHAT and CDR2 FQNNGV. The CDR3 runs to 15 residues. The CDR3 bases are TGTGCCAGCAGCTTAGAGGGGGCCTTCGGGTACGAGCAGTACTTC. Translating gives CASSLEGAFGYEQYF. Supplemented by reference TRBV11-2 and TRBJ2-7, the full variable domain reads EAGVAQSPRYKIIEKRQSVAFWCNPISGHATLYWYQQILGQGPKLLIQFQNNGVVDDSQLPKDRFSAERLKGVDSTLKIQPAKLEDSAVYLCASSLEGAFGYEQYFGPGTRLTVT.

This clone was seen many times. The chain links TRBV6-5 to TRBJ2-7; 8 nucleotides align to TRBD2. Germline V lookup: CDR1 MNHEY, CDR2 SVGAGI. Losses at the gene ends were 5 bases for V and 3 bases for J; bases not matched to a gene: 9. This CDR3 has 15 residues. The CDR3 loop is CASSTATSGSYEQYF. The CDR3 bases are TGTGCCAGCAGTACCGCTACTAGCGGCAGCTACGAGCAGTACTTC.

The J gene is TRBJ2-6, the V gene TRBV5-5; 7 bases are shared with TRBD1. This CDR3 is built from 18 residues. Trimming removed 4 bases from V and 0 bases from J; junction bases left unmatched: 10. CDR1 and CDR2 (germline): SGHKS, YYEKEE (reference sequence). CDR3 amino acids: CASSLGTAFNSGANVLTF. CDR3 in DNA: TGTGCCAGCAGCCTCGGGACAGCGTTTAACTCTGGGGCCAACGTCCTGACTTTC.

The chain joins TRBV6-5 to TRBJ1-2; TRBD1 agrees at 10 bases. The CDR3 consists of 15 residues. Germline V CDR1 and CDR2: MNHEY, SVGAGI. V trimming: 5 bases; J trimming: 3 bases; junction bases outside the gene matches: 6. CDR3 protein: CASSPWTGGDYGYTF. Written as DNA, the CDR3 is TGTGCCAGCAGTCCCTGGACAGGGGGGGACTATGGCTACACCTTC.

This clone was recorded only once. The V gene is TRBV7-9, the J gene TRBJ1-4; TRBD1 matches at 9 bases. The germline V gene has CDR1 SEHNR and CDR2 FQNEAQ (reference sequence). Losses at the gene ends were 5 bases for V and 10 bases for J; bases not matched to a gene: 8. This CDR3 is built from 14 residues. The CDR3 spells CASSLGQGIGKLFF. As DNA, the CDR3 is TGTGCCAGCAGCCTGGGACAGGGAATTGGAAAACTGTTTTTT.